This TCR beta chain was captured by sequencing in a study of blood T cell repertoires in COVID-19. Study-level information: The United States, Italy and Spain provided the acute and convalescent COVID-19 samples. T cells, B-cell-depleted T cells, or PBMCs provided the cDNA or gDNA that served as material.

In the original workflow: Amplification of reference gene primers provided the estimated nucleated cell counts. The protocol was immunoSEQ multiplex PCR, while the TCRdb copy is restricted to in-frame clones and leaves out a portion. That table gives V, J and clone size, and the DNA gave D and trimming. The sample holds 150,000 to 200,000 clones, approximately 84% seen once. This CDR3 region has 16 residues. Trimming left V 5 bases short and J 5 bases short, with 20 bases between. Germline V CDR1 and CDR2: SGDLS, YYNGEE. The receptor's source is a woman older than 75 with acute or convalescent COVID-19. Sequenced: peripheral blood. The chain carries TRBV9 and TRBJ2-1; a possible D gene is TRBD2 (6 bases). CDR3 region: CASSLNGLALHNEQFF. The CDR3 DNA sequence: TGTGCCAGCAGTCTAAACGGGCTAGCGCTCCACAATGAGCAGTTCTTC.